This TCR beta chain was obtained from a study of CD8+ T cells in alopecia areata. Study in general: Twice a day, 5 to 10 mg of oral tofacitinib was administered to treated patients.

RNA, once extracted, was reverse transcribed into cDNA for use as the sequencing template. Sequenced by immunoSEQ multiplex PCR; TCRdb stores in-frame clones only, minus some. Among roughly 150,000 clones listed, around 55% were seen once. Points from the study as a whole: Across lesional scalp, and particularly alopecia totalis/universalis, clonality surpassed that of normal scalp.

In its sample, this clone was seen a few times. Its antigen is currently unknown. This clonotype originated in a human donor with alopecia areata. Source: CD8+ T cells sorted from blood, taken at week 0.

CDR3: CSVEDGDRYEQYF. The CDR3 region has the DNA TGCAGCGTTGAAGATGGGGACAGATACGAGCAGTACTTC. This chain connects TRBV29-1 to TRBJ2-7, with 7 positions matching TRBD1. J was trimmed by 4 bases and V by 0 bases; bases with no gene match: 3. CDR3 length: 13 residues. The germline V gene has CDR1 SQVTM and CDR2 ANQGSEA.